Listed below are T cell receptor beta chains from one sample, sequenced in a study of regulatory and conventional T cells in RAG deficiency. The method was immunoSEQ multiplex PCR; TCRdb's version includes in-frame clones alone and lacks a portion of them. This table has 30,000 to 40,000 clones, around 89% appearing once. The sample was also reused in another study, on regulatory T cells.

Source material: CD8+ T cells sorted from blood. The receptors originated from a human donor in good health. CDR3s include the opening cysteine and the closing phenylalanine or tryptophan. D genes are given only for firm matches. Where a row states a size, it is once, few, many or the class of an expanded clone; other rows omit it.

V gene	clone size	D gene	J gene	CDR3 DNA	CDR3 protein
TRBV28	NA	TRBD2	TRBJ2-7	TGTGCCAGTCATAGACCCCTCGGCGGGAGTTACGAGCAGTACTTC	CASHRPLGGSYEQYF
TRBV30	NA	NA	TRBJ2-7	TGTGCCTGGACTGCCGGGACAAACTCCTACGAGCAGTACTTC	CAWTAGTNSYEQYF
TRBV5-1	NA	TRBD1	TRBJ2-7	TGCGCCAGCAGCCCAGCAGGGGGCAGTGGCTACGAGCAGTACTTC	CASSPAGGSGYEQYF
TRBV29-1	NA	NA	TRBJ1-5	TGCAGCGTTGTGACGGGAGGAGACCAGCCCCAGCATTTT	CSVVTGGDQPQHF
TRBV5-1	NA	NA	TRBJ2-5	TGCGCCAGCAGCTTGGCTGCGAGACAAGAGACCCAGTACTTC	CASSLAARQETQYF
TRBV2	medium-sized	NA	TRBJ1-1	TGTGCCAGCAGTAGTAACCGACAGCGAGGGAACACTGAAGCTTTCTTT	CASSSNRQRGNTEAFF
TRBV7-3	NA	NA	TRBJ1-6	TGTGCCAGCAGCTTGAGGGGTGTCGATTCACCCCTCCACTTT	CASSLRGVDSPLHF
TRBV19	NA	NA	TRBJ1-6	TGTGCCAGTACGGACGGGAACCATTCACCCCTCCACTTT	CASTDGNHSPLHF
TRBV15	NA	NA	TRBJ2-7	TGTGCCACCAGCAGAGATAGAGGGAGCTCCTACGAGCAGTACTTC	CATSRDRGSSYEQYF
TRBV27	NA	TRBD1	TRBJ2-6	TGTGCCAGCAGTTTAGCTTTCCGGGACAGGGGCCTACTCCCCTTCTCTGGGGCCAACGTCCTGACTTTC	CASSLAFRDRGLLPFSGANVLTF
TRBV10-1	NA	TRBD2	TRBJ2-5	TGCGCCAGCAGTGAGACTAGCGGGTGGGGAGAGACCCAGTACTTC	CASSETSGWGETQYF
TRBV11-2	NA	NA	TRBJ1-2	TGTGCCAGCAGCTTAGGGGGAGGGTATGGCTACACCTTC	CASSLGGGYGYTF
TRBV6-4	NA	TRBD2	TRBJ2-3	TGTGCCAGCAGTCCTACTAGCGGGGGCACAGATACGCAGTATTTT	CASSPTSGGTDTQYF
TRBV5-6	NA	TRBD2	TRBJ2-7	TGTGCCAGCAGCCCGGGACTAGCGGGGGGCCACGAGCAGTACTTC	CASSPGLAGGHEQYF
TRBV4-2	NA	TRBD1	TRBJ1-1	TGTGCCAGCAGCTTGGGACAGGCGGAAGCTTTCTTT	CASSLGQAEAFF
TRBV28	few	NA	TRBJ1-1	TGTGCCAGCAAGCAGTGGGGGGGCCTCACTGAAGCTTTCTTT	CASKQWGGLTEAFF
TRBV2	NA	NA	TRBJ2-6	TGTGCCAGCAGTTCTATAGGGTCTGGGGCCAACGTCCTGACTTTC	CASSSIGSGANVLTF
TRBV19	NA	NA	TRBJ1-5	TGTGCCAGTAGTATTTCGGCGTCCCCCGGGCCCCAGCATTTT	CASSISASPGPQHF
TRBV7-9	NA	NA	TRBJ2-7	TGTGCCAGCAGCATTATAGGCTACGAGCAGTACTTC	CASSIIGYEQYF
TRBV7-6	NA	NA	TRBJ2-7	TGTGCCAGCAGCCCGGGTCAGGGCTACGAGCAGTACTTC	CASSPGQGYEQYF
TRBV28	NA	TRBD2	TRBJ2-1	TGTGCCAGCAGTACCACCTTCAGGACTAGCGGGAGGGATTCCTACAATGAGCAGTTCTTC	CASSTTFRTSGRDSYNEQFF
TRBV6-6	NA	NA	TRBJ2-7	TGTGCCAGCAGAACCCCCGGGATCCACGAGCAGTACTTC	CASRTPGIHEQYF
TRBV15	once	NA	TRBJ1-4	TGTGCCACCAGCCGCGAACTCCTCAATGAAAAACTGTTTTTT	CATSRELLNEKLFF
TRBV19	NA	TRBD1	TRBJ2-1	TGTGCCACCCAACCCACAGGGGGAATCAATGAGCAGTTCTTC	CATQPTGGINEQFF
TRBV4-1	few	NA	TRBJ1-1	TGCGCCAGCAGCCAAGATTTAGCTATTAGGGCAATCGGTGAAGCTTTCTTT	CASSQDLAIRAIGEAFF
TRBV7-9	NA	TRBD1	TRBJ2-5	TGTGCCAGCAGCCCAAACAGGGGAAACCAAGAGACCCAGTACTTC	CASSPNRGNQETQYF
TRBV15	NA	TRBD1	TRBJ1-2	TGTGCCACCAGCAGAGATTTCGGGACAGGGCAGGGCTATGGCTACACCTTC	CATSRDFGTGQGYGYTF
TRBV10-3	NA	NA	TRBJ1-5	TGTGCCATCAGTCCCGCCGGCAATCAGCCCCAGCATTTT	CAISPAGNQPQHF
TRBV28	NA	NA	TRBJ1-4	TGTGCCAGCAGTTTACGGGGGGGAAAACTGTTTTTT	CASSLRGGKLFF
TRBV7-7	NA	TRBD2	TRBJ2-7	TGTGCTAGCAGCTTAGACGCTAGCGGGAGGGGCGAGCAGTACTTC	CASSLDASGRGEQYF
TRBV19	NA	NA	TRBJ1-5	TGTGCCAGTAGTATCACAGGGTCCTCAGGTCAGCCCCAGCATTTT	CASSITGSSGQPQHF
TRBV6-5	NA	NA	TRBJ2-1	TGTGCCAGCAGTTACTCGGGGAGCTCCTACAATGAGCAGTTCTTC	CASSYSGSSYNEQFF
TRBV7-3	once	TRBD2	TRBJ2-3	TGTGCCAGCAGCTCCAGCGGGGGGGCCTTAGGAGATACGCAGTATTTT	CASSSSGGALGDTQYF
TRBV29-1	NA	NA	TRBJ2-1	TGCAGCGTTGCACGGGGAGATGAGCAGTTCTTC	CSVARGDEQFF
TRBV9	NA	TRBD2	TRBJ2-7	TGTGCCAGCAGCGCTGGGGGACTAGCGGGATATGACGAGCAGTACTTC	CASSAGGLAGYDEQYF
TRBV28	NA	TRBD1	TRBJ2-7	TGTGCCAGCAGTCCGACAGGGATATCCTACGAGCAGTACTTC	CASSPTGISYEQYF
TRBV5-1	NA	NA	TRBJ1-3	TGCGCCAGCAGCTTGGCAGGACAGCTCTCTGGAAACACCATATATTTT	CASSLAGQLSGNTIYF
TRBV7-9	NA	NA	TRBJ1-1	TGTGCCAGCAGGGCGATCAACACTGAAGCTTTCTTT	CASRAINTEAFF
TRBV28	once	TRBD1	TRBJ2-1	TGTGCCAGCAGTCAGACAGGGGGCAGGAGGAATGAGCAGTTCTTC	CASSQTGGRRNEQFF
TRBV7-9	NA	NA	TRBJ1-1	TGTGCCAGCAGCCCCCAGGCTGGGGGGGAAAATTTGGTGAACACTGAAGCTTTCTTT	CASSPQAGGENLVNTEAFF
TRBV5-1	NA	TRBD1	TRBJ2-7	TGCGCCAGCACCTCGGGACAGGGACTCGACGAGCAGTACTTC	CASTSGQGLDEQYF
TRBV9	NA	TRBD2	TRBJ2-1	TGTGCCAGCAGCGCTGCACTAGCGGGGGGTCTCAATGAGCAGTTCTTC	CASSAALAGGLNEQFF
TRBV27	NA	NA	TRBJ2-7	TGTGCCAGCAACACCCAGGGACCGCGCGGCTACGAGCAGTACTTC	CASNTQGPRGYEQYF
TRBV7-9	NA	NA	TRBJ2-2	TGTGCCAGCAGCTGGGTTTCCGGGGAGCTGTTTTTT	CASSWVSGELFF
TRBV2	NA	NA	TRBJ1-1	TGTGCCAGCAGTGAATGGGGTGAAGCTTTCTTT	CASSEWGEAFF
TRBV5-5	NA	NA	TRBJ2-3	TGTGCCAGCAGCTTGAGTGGGGGCGCAGATACGCAGTATTTT	CASSLSGGADTQYF
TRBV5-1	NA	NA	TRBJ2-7	TGCGCCAGCAGCTTGGCTGGGGGGGGCAAGGGAAGCTCCTACGAGCAGTACTTC	CASSLAGGGKGSSYEQYF
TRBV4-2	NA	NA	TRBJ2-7	TGTGCCAGCAGCCAAGTTAGTGGGGGGGCCTTCAACGAGCAGTACTTC	CASSQVSGGAFNEQYF
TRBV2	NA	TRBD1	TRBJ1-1	TGTGCCAGCAGTGTTCTGACAGGGTTCTTCTTT	CASSVLTGFFF
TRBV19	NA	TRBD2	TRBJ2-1	TGTGCCAGTAGTACGACTAGCGATTTTCCCTACAATGAGCAGTTCTTC	CASSTTSDFPYNEQFF
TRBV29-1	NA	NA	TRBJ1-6	TGCAGCGTTAAGACAGGCGATTCACCCCTCCACTTT	CSVKTGDSPLHF
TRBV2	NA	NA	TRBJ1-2	TGTGCCAGCAGTGATGGAGGGGCAGTATTGAACTATGGCTACACCTTC	CASSDGGAVLNYGYTF
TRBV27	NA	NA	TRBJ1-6	TGTGCCAGCAGTGTAAGCCAGGGGAATTCACCCCTCCACTTT	CASSVSQGNSPLHF
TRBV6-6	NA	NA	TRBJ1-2	TGTGCCAGCAGTTACTCTCGGGCACGAGGCTACACCTTC	CASSYSRARGYTF
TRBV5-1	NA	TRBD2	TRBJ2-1	TGCGCCAGCAGCTGGACTAGCTGGGAGGACAATGAGCAGTTCTTC	CASSWTSWEDNEQFF
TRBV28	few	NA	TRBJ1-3	TGTGCCAGCAGTCGTTATTCTGGAAACACCATATATTTT	CASSRYSGNTIYF
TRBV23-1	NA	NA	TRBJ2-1	TGCGCCAGCAGTCATTGGGACAATGAGCAGTTCTTC	CASSHWDNEQFF